This T cell receptor beta chain appears in the sequencing data of a study of blood T cell repertoires in COVID-19. Clones were sequenced by immunoSEQ multiplex PCR, and TCRdb holds only the in-frame ones, with some missing. There are a few hundred thousand clones in the sample; about 90% occur only once, and 9.5% to 13% lies in the top ten. Trimming removed 5 bases from V and 7 bases from J, with 18 bases in between. CDR3 length: 16 residues. The germline V gene has CDR1 SGHVS and CDR2 FNYEAQ. The TCR was taken from a woman in her seventies with COVID-19, enrolled during active disease. Sequenced sample: peripheral blood. The genes are TRBV7-6 and TRBJ1-6, with D possibly being TRBD1 (5 bases). CDR3 region: CASSPAAGKGNSPLHF. DNA of the CDR3: TGTGCCAGCAGCCCGGCGGCAGGGAAGGGGAATTCACCCCTCCACTTT.